The 3 T cell receptor beta chains listed next were all sequenced from one sample in a study of blood T cell repertoires in COVID-19. Sequencing was performed with immunoSEQ multiplex PCR; in TCRdb, only in-frame clones are kept and a portion is missing. The table has about 45,000 clones, about 88% seen once; the top ten hold roughly 20%. The sequenced sample was peripheral blood. The source is a man between 65 and 79 years old with active COVID-19.

This rearrangement joins TRBV25-1 to TRBJ1-3; no definite D call. Looked up from germline, CDR1 is MGHDK and CDR2 is SYGVNS. V was clipped by 1 base and J by 2 bases, with 6 bases between them. There are 14 residues in the CDR3. The CDR3 spells CASSEFSAGNTIYF. CDR3 in DNA: TGTGCCAGCAGTGAATTTTCGGCTGGAAACACCATATATTTT.

This clone was seen just once. The rearrangement uses TRBV9 and TRBJ2-7; D possibly corresponds to TRBD2 (6 bases). Looked up from germline, CDR1 is SGDLS and CDR2 is YYNGEE. The length of the CDR3 is 15 residues. V was clipped by 3 bases and J by 1 base, with 14 bases between them. CDR3 amino acids: CASSGGDAYSYEQYF. The DNA of the CDR3 is TGTGCCAGCAGCGGGGGGGACGCCTATTCCTACGAGCAGTACTTC.

The chain recombines TRBV28 with TRBJ2-1; D is perhaps TRBD2 (5 bases). This CDR3 spans 16 amino acids. The germline gives CDR1 MDHEN, CDR2 SYDVKM. The germline V and J ends were trimmed by 5 bases and 3 bases, with 17 bases remaining between them. The CDR3, as DNA: TGTGCCAGCAGTCGGGGTCCCTCCCCTCTCTACAATGAGCAGTTCTTC. Residues: CASSRGPSPLYNEQFF.